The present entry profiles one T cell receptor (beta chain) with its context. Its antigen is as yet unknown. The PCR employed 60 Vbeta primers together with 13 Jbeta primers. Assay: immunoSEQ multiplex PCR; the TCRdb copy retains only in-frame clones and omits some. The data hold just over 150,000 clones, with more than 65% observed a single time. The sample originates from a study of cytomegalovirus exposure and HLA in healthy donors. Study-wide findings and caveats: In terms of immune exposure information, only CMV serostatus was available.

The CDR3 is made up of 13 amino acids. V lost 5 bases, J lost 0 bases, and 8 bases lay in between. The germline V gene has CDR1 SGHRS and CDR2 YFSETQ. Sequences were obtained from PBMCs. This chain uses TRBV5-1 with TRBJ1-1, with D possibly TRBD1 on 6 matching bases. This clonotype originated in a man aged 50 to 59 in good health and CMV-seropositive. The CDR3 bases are TGCGCCAGCAGGCAGGGGTTGAACACTGAAGCTTTCTTT. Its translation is CASRQGLNTEAFF.